This T cell receptor (beta chain) was recovered during a study of blood T cell repertoires in COVID-19. Sequencing was performed with immunoSEQ multiplex PCR; in TCRdb, only in-frame clones are kept and a portion is missing. This table holds 60,000 or so clones, just over 90% found once. This CDR3 is built from 11 residues. With 6 bases removed from V and 7 bases from J, the gap between germline ends came to 10 bases. The germline gives CDR1 MDHEN, CDR2 SYDVKM. V is TRBV28 and J is TRBJ2-7; tentatively, D is TRBD1 (5 bases). The sample taken for sequencing was peripheral blood. This receptor was identified in a human donor in a cohort sampled during active COVID-19. The CDR3 loop reads CASRRGREQYF. The CDR3, as DNA: TGTGCCAGCAGAAGGGGCAGGGAGCAGTACTTC.